These 26 T cell receptor beta chains originate from one sample sequenced in a study of cytomegalovirus exposure and HLA in healthy donors. Both 60 Vbeta primers and 13 Jbeta primers went into the PCR. Using immunoSEQ multiplex PCR, the repertoire was profiled, and TCRdb retains in-frame clones only, with some absent. The data contain 150,000 or so clones, 73% of them singletons. Sample: PBMCs. These receptors all come from a woman in her late teens or twenties in good health and CMV-seronegative.

V is TRBV9 and J is TRBJ2-3; TRBD2 matches 8 bases. The junction had 8 bases not matched to a gene; V was cut back by 5 bases and J by 3 bases. Germline-derived CDR1 and CDR2 are SGDLS and YYNGEE. This CDR3 region has 15 residues. The chain's CDR3 is CASSRTGGPTDTQYF. The CDR3 nucleotides are TGTGCCAGCAGTAGGACGGGGGGGCCAACAGATACGCAGTATTTT.

This sequence joins TRBV7-2 and TRBJ1-5; TRBD1 might be the D (5 bases). V shed 2 bases and J shed 5 bases, with 13 bases lying between them. CDR3 length: 15 residues. Germline CDR1 SGHTA, CDR2 FQGNSA. CDR3 amino acids: CASSLRLGEDQPQHF. CDR3 sequence (DNA): TGTGCCAGCAGCTTAAGGCTGGGGGAGGATCAGCCCCAGCATTTT.

The chain combines TRBV7-9 with TRBJ2-5, with TRBD2 matching over 11 bases. V lost 5 bases and J lost 5; bases outside the gene matches: 1. CDR1 SEHNR and CDR2 FQNEAQ come from the germline V gene (reference sequence). The CDR3 is 13 residues long. CDR3 region: CASSPSGRETQYF. The CDR3 DNA reads TGTGCCAGCAGCCCTAGCGGGAGGGAGACCCAGTACTTC.

This sequence joins TRBV28 and TRBJ1-4; TRBD1 matches 7 bases. CDR3 length equals 17 residues. CDR1 and CDR2 (germline): MDHEN, SYDVKM. V gave up 8 bases and J gave up 4 bases; unmatched junction bases: 16. The CDR3 sequence is CASGERPEGALNEKLFF. The DNA for the CDR3 is TGTGCCAGCGGAGAACGCCCCGAGGGGGCCCTTAATGAAAAACTGTTTTTT.

V and J are TRBV19 and TRBJ2-4, with D unresolved. Germline CDR1 and CDR2: LNHDA and SQIVND (reference sequence). V dropped 5 bases and J dropped 5 bases, with 7 bases sitting between them. The CDR3 loop spans 12 amino acids. CDR3 residues: CASSPNQNIQYF. DNA of the CDR3: TGTGCCAGTAGTCCTAATCAAAACATTCAGTACTTC.

The rearrangement joins TRBV7-8 to TRBJ2-2; TRBD1 is a possible D gene (5 bases). V was clipped by 5 bases and J by 2 bases, with 9 bases between them. CDR1 is SGHVS and CDR2 is FQNEAQ in the germline V gene. The CDR3 has 14 residues. This CDR3 reads CASSPRANTGELFF. The CDR3 region has the DNA TGTGCCAGCAGCCCCAGGGCCAACACCGGGGAGCTGTTTTTT.

The chain couples TRBV12-5 to TRBJ2-3; 7 bases line up with TRBD1. This CDR3 comprises 14 residues. From germline, CDR1 is LGHNT and CDR2 FRNRAP. With V trimmed by 1 base and J by 4 bases, 2 bases remained unmatched. CDR3 amino acids: CASGLGQGPDTQYF. CDR3 bases: TGTGCTAGTGGTTTGGGACAGGGCCCAGATACGCAGTATTTT.

The chain carries TRBV10-2 and TRBJ2-3; maybe TRBD1 (5 bases). The length of the CDR3 is 14 residues. Trimming cost V 3 bases and J 4 bases, with 11 bases left between them. Per the germline V gene, CDR1 is WSHSY and CDR2 is SAAADI. The chain's CDR3 is CASSEIGAPDTQYF. CDR3 sequence (DNA): TGCGCCAGCAGTGAAATTGGGGCACCAGATACGCAGTATTTT.

The V gene is TRBV28, the J gene TRBJ1-2, with D possibly matching TRBD1 (5 bases). CDR1 MDHEN and CDR2 SYDVKM come from the germline V gene. This CDR3 has 18 amino acids. The V end lost 3 bases, the J end lost 4 bases, and 24 bases lay between the germline ends. The CDR3 here is CASSLRRGRKTGGYGYTF. The DNA for the CDR3 is TGTGCCAGCAGTTTGCGGCGGGGACGGAAAACCGGGGGCTATGGCTACACCTTC.

The chain links TRBV6-4 to TRBJ2-3; the D is unclear. Looked up from germline, CDR1 is MRHNA and CDR2 is SNTAGT. Deletions cut 0 bases from V and 2 bases from J, with 6 bases between. The CDR3 consists of 14 residues. CDR3 DNA: TGTGCCAGCAGTGACTCCAGCGACACAGATACGCAGTATTTT. Protein: CASSDSSDTDTQYF.

This chain joins TRBV4-3 and TRBJ2-1, with D hard to call. Trimming took 4 bases from V and 0 from J, leaving 7 bases between them. The germline CDR1 and CDR2 sequences are LGHNA and YSLEER. This CDR3 has 14 residues. The CDR3 DNA reads TGCGCCAGCAGCCTCATGAGCTCCTACAATGAGCAGTTCTTC. Amino acids: CASSLMSSYNEQFF.

The CDR3, as DNA: TGTGCCAGCAGCGTGGGGACAGCCGATGAAAAACTGTTTTTT. It encodes CASSVGTADEKLFF. The chain employs TRBV9 and TRBJ1-4, with TRBD1 matching 7 bases. The length of the CDR3 is 14 residues. V lost 2 bases to trimming and J lost 6 bases; unmatched junction nucleotides: 4. Germline V lookup: CDR1 SGDLS, CDR2 YYNGEE.

The genes are TRBV27 and TRBJ2-1; D possibly corresponds to TRBD2 (5 bases). The CDR3 runs 14 residues. The germline V and J ends were trimmed by 1 base and 5 bases, with 9 bases remaining between them. Germline V gene sequence: CDR1 MNHEY, CDR2 SMNVEV (reference sequence). Here the CDR3 reads CASSLLGDNNEQFF. The DNA of the CDR3 is TGTGCCAGCAGTTTATTGGGAGACAACAATGAGCAGTTCTTC.

J is TRBJ2-2 and V is TRBV7-3, with 7 bases aligning to TRBD1. The CDR3 is 16 amino acids. V trimming: 4 bases; J trimming: 3 bases; junction bases outside the gene matches: 8. Germline CDR1 SGHTA, CDR2 FQGTGA. The CDR3 DNA follows: TGTGCCAGCAGCTCATATAACCAGGGGGACACCGGGGAGCTGTTTTTT. Translating it yields CASSSYNQGDTGELFF.

The rearrangement uses TRBV5-6 and TRBJ1-6; the D gene is possibly TRBD1 (5 bases). Trimming pared 1 base from V and 9 bases from J, leaving 11 bases between. Germline-derived CDR1 and CDR2 are SGHDT and YYEEEE. CDR3 length: 14 amino acids. Written as DNA, the CDR3 is TGTGCCAGCAGCTTGCAGGGAAGGGGTTCACCCCTCCACTTT. Amino acid sequence: CASSLQGRGSPLHF.

The chain recombines TRBV9 with TRBJ1-2, with 9 nucleotides matching TRBD1. J gave up 2 bases and V 4 bases, and 3 bases lay outside the gene matches. The CDR3 contains 14 residues. From germline, CDR1 is SGDLS and CDR2 YYNGEE. The CDR3 reads CASSLGQGNYGYTF. The CDR3 DNA is TGTGCCAGCAGCCTGGGACAGGGAAACTATGGCTACACCTTC.

This clone was observed a few times. The gene calls are TRBV2 and TRBJ2-2; TRBD2 matches 7 bases. From germline, CDR1 is SNHLY and CDR2 FYNNEI. CDR3 length equals 12 residues. Trimming cost V 7 bases and J 7 bases; bases outside gene matches: 3. The CDR3 nucleotides read TGTGCCAGCACTAGCGGTATCGGGGAGCTGTTTTTT. The encoded protein is CASTSGIGELFF. Based on the CDR3 plus reference TRBV2 and TRBJ2-2, the full variable domain is EPEVTQTPSHQVTQMGQEVILRCVPISNHLYFYWYRQILGQKVEFLVSFYNNEISEKSEIFDDQFSVERPDGSNFTLKIRSTKLEDSAMYFCASTSGIGELFFGEGSRLTVL.

This chain joins TRBV11-3 and TRBJ2-2; D call uncertain. Germline lookup yields CDR1 SGHNT and CDR2 YENEEA. The CDR3 is made up of 15 amino acids. V dropped 0 bases and J dropped 6 bases, with 11 bases sitting between them. This CDR3 is CASSLDAGVSGELFF. The CDR3 coding sequence is TGTGCCAGCAGCTTAGATGCCGGAGTCTCCGGGGAGCTGTTTTTT. The full variable domain, rest sourced from reference TRBV11-3 and TRBJ2-2, is EAGVVQSPRYKIIEKKQPVAFWCNPISGHNTLYWYLQNLGQGPELLIRYENEEAVDDSQLPKDRFSAERLKGVDSTLKIQPAELGDSAVYLCASSLDAGVSGELFFGEGSRLTVL.

The chain's CDR3 is CASSLSGSQGAFYGYTF. The CDR3 region has the DNA TGTGCCAGCAGCTTATCTGGCTCCCAGGGGGCTTTCTATGGCTACACCTTC. This chain joins TRBV7-9 and TRBJ1-2; TRBD1 agrees at 8 bases. Germline assignment: CDR1 SEHNR and CDR2 FQNEAQ (reference sequence). The CDR3 sequence is 17 residues long. V lost 2 bases and J lost 4; bases outside the gene matches: 12.

This clone came up a few times. The chain couples TRBV7-2 to TRBJ2-3; the D gene is possibly TRBD2 (6 bases). CDR1 is SGHTA and CDR2 is FQGNSA in the germline V gene. The CDR3 sequence is 12 residues long. Trimming removed 0 bases from V and 10 bases from J, with 8 bases in between. CDR3 sequence: CASSLAAGSQYF. Here the CDR3 DNA reads TGTGCCAGCAGCTTAGCTGCGGGGTCGCAGTATTTT.

This clone was seen only a few times. The chain recombines TRBV9 with TRBJ2-1, with 10 bases lining up with TRBD2. CDR3 length equals 16 residues. The germline V gene encodes CDR1 SGDLS and CDR2 YYNGEE. Unmatched junction bases numbered 10, after V lost 3 bases and J lost 7 bases. CDR3 bases: TGTGCCAGCAGCGCCCCCCAGCGGGGGGGCCGTAATGAGCAGTTCTTC. Protein sequence: CASSAPQRGGRNEQFF.

Worth noting for this clone: The junction departs from the called germline gene at one end, perhaps through a read error. V usage is TRBV7-9 and J usage is TRBJ1-3; D is undetermined. CDR1 and CDR2 (germline): SEHNR, FQNEAQ (reference sequence). The length of the CDR3 is 19 residues. CDR3 coding DNA: TGTTCCAGCAGCTTATCAACAACGAACCCAGGATTGGGTGGAAACACCATATATTTT. It codes for CSSSLSTTNPGLGGNTIYF.

This chain uses TRBV28 with TRBJ2-3; D is undetermined. This CDR3 comprises 13 residues. V lost 5 bases and J lost 1, with 7 bases in between. From germline, CDR1 is MDHEN and CDR2 SYDVKM. The CDR3 coding sequence is TGTGCCAGCAGTCCGGTGGGCACAGATACGCAGTATTTT. Translated: CASSPVGTDTQYF.

This clone has a handful of counts. This rearrangement joins TRBV7-2 to TRBJ2-1; no definite D call. CDR3 length equals 13 residues. Looked up from germline, CDR1 is SGHTA and CDR2 is FQGNSA. V gave up 1 base and J gave up 6 bases, with 7 bases separating them. The CDR3 DNA sequence: TGTGCCAGCAGCTTAGGTATCTCCAATGAGCAGTTCTTC. Translated: CASSLGISNEQFF.

The rearrangement links TRBV4-1 to TRBJ2-4, with a weak D call TRBD1 (5 bases). The CDR3 is 17 residues long. Trimming removed 6 bases from V and 4 bases from J, with 22 bases in between. Germline-derived CDR1 and CDR2 are MGHRA and YSYEKL. The CDR3 sequence is CASRARLRGQAKNIQYF. The CDR3 DNA sequence: TGCGCCAGCAGAGCCCGTCTTAGGGGTCAGGCTAAAAACATTCAGTACTTC.

This clone appeared a few times. The chain is built from TRBV29-1 and TRBJ2-7; 14 positions match TRBD2. CDR1 and CDR2 from the germline V gene are SQVTM and ANQGSEA. The CDR3 has 15 residues. Losses at the gene ends were 4 bases for V and 6 bases for J; bases not matched to a gene: 8. CDR3 nucleotide sequence: TGCAGCGTTGCCTCGACTAGCGGGGGGGCAAGCGAGCAGTACTTC. Translated: CSVASTSGGASEQYF.